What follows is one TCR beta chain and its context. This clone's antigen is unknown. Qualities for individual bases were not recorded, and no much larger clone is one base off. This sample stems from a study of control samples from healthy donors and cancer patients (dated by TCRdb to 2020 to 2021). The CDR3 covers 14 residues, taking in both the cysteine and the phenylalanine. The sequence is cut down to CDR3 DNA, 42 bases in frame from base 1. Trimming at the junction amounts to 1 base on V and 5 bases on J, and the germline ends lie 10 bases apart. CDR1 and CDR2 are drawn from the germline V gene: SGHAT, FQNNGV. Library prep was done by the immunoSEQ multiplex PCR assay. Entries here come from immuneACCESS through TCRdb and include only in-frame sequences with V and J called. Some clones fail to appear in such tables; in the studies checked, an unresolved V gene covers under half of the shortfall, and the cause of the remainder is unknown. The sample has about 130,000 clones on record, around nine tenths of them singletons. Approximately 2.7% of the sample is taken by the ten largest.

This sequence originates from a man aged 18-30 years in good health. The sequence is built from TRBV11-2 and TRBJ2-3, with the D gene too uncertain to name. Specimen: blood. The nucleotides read TGTGCCAGCAGCTTAGGGGGTAGTGGAGATACGCAGTATTTT. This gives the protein CASSLGGSGDTQYF.